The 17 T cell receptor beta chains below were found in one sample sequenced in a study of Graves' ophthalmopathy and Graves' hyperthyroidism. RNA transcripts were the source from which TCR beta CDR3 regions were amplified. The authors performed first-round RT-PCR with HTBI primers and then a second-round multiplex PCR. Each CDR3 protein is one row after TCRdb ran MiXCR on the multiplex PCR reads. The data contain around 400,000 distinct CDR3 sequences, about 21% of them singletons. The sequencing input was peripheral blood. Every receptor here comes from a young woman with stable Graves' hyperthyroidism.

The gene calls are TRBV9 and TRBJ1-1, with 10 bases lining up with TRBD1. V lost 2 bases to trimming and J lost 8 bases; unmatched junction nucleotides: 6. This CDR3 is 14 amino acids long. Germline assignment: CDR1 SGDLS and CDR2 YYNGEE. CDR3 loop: CASSVSDRGREAFF. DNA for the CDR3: TGTGCCAGCAGCGTCTCCGACAGGGGGCGAGAAGCTTTCTTT.

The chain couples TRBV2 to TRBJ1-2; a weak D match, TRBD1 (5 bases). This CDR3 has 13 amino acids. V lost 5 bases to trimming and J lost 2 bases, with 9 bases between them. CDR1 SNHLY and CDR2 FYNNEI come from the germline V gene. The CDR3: CASSSRANYGYTF. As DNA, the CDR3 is TGTGCCAGCAGTTCCAGGGCCAACTATGGCTACACCTTC. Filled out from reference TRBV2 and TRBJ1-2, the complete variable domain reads EPEVTQTPSHQVTQMGQEVILRCVPISNHLYFYWYRQILGQKVEFLVSFYNNEISEKSEIFDDQFSVERPDGSNFTLKIRSTKLEDSAMYFCASSSRANYGYTFGSGTRLTVV.

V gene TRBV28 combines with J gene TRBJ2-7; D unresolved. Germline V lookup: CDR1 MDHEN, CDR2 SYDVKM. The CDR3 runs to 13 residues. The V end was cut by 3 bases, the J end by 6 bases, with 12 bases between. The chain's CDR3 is CASSFVGLIEQYF. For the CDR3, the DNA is TGTGCCAGCAGTTTTGTCGGGCTCATCGAGCAGTACTTC.

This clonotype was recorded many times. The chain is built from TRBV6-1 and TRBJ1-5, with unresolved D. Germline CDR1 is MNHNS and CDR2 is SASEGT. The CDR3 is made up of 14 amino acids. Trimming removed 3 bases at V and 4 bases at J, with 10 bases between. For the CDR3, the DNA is TGTGCCAGCAGTGACGGAAGCGAGAATCAGCCCCAGCATTTT. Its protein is CASSDGSENQPQHF.

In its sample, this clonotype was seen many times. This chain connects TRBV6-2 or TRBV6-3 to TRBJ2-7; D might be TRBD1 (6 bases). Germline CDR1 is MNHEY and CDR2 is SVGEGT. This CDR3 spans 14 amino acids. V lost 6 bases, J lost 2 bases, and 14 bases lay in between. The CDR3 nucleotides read TGTGCCAGCAGACCTACACAGGGAGCCTACGAGCAGTACTTC. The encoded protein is CASRPTQGAYEQYF.

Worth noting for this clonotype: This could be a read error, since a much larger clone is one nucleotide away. This chain's CDR3 is CAGSRVAGGPYEQYF. The CDR3 DNA follows: TGTGCCGGCAGCCGAGTAGCGGGGGGACCCTACGAGCAGTACTTC. This chain joins TRBV6-2 or TRBV6-3 and TRBJ2-7, with 10 bases fitting TRBD2. Germline V gene data show CDR1 as MNHEY and CDR2 as SVGEGT. The CDR3 has 15 amino acids.

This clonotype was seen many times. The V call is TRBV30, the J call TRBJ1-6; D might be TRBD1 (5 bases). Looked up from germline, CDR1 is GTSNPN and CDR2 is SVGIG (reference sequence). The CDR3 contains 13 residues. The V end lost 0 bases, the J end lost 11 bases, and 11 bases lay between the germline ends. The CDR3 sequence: CAWSVQERAPLHF. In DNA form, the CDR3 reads TGTGCCTGGAGTGTACAGGAAAGAGCACCCCTCCACTTT.

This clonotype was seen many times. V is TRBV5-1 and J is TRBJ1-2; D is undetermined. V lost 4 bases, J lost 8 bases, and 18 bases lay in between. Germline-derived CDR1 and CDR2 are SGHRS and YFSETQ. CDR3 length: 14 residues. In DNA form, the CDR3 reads TGCGCCAGCAGCCAGGATACAGCTAATTTCGGCTACACCTTC. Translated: CASSQDTANFGYTF.

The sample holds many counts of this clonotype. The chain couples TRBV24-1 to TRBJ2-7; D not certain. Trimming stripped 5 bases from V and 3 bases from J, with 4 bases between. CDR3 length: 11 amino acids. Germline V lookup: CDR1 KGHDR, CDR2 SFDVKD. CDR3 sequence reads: CATSVGYEQYF. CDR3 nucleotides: TGTGCCACCAGTGTTGGCTACGAGCAGTACTTC.

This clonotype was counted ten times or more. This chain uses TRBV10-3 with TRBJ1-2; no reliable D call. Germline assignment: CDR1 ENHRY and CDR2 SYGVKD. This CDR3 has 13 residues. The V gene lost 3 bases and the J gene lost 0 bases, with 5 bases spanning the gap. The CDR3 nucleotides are TGTGCCATCAGTGATGGGCCTAACTATGGCTACACCTTC. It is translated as CAISDGPNYGYTF.

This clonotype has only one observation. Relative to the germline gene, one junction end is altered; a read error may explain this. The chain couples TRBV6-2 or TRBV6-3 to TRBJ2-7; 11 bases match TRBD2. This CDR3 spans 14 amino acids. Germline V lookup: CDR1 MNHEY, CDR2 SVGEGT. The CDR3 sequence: CPSRLAGRFYEQYF. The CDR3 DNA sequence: TGTCCCAGCAGACTAGCGGGACGCTTCTACGAGCAGTACTTC.

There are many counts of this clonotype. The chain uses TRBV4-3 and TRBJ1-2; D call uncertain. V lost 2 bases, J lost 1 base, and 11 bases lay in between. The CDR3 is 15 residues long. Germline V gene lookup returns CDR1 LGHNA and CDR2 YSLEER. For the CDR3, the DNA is TGCGCCAGCAGCCAAAATGACGGCTTTAACTATGGCTACACCTTC. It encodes CASSQNDGFNYGYTF.

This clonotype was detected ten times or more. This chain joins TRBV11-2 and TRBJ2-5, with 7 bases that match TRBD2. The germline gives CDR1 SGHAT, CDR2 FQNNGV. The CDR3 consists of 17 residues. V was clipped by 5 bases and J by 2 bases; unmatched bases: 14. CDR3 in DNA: TGTGCCAGCAGCCTAGGGGCTGCGTCTAGCGGACAAGAGACCCAGTACTTC. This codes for CASSLGAASSGQETQYF.

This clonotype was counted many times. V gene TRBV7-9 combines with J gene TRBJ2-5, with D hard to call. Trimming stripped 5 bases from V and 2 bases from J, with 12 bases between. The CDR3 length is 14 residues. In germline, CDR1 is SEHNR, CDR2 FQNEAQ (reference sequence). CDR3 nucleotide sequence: TGTGCCAGCAGCGCCTCCAGAGCTCAAGAGACCCAGTACTTC. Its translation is CASSASRAQETQYF. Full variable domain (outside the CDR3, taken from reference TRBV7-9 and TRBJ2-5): DTGVSQNPRHKITKRGQNVTFRCDPISEHNRLYWYRQTLGQGPEFLTYFQNEAQLEKSRLLSDRFSAERPKGSFSTLEIQRTEQGDSAMYLCASSASRAQETQYFGPGTRLLVL.

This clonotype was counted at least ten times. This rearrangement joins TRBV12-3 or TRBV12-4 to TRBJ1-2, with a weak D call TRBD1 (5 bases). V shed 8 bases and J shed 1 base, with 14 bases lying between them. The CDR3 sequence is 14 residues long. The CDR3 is CASSDSSLNYGYTF. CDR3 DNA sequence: TGTGCCAGCTCCGACAGCTCACTTAACTATGGCTACACCTTC.

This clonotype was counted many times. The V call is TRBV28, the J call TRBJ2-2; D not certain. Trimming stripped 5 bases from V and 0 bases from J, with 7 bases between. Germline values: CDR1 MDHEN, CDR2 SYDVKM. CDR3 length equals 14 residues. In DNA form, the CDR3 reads TGTGCCAGCAGTAAATACACGAACACCGGGGAGCTGTTTTTT. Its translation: CASSKYTNTGELFF. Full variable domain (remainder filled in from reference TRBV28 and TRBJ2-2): DVKVTQSSRYLVKRTGEKVFLECVQDMDHENMFWYRQDPGLGLRLIYFSYDVKMKEKGDIPEGYSVSREKKERFSLILESASTNQTSMYLCASSKYTNTGELFFGEGSRLTVL.

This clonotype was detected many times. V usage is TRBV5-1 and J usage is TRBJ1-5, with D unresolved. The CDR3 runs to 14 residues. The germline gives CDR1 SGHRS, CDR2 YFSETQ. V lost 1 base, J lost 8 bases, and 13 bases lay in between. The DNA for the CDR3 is TGCGCCAGCAGCTTGAACGGTCGTGGTGAGCCCCAGCATTTT. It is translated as CASSLNGRGEPQHF.